This T cell receptor beta chain was recorded in a study of blood T cell repertoires in COVID-19. The CDR3 covers 12 residues. Trimming stripped 5 bases from V and 6 bases from J, with 10 bases between. Germline V gives CDR1 KGHSY, CDR2 FQNENV. Measured with immunoSEQ multiplex PCR; TCRdb has only the in-frame clones, and not every one. Found here are some 210,000 clones, 65% to 85% of them singletons; the top ten hold about 4.3%. This clonotype was obtained from a man aged 30-40 years with acute COVID-19. Sequencing was carried out using PBMCs or T cells enriched from blood (not recorded which). The rearrangement joins TRBV16 to TRBJ1-1; D not certain. As DNA, the CDR3 is TGTGCCAGCAGCGCGGGAGTCCCTGAAGCTTTCTTT. Protein: CASSAGVPEAFF.